Listed here are 4 T cell receptor beta chains from one sample, sequenced in a study of blood T cell repertoires in COVID-19. Measured with immunoSEQ multiplex PCR; TCRdb has only the in-frame clones, and not every one. This table has hundreds of thousands of clones, 70% to 90% appearing once. The source material was peripheral blood. The receptors stem from a man aged 70 or older with acute or convalescent COVID-19.

This chain uses TRBV10-3 with TRBJ2-3; TRBD2 matches at 8 bases. The length of the CDR3 is 13 residues. The V and J ends lost 10 bases and 2 bases, in that order; junction bases with no gene match: 5. Germline values: CDR1 ENHRY, CDR2 SYGVKD. The CDR3 bases are TGTGCCAGCAAGCGGGGGAACACAGATACGCAGTATTTT. Encoded protein: CASKRGNTDTQYF.

The chain combines TRBV6-1 with TRBJ1-2; D uncertain. V lost 6 bases, J lost 4 bases, and 12 bases lay in between. This CDR3 is 13 amino acids long. CDR1 is MNHNS, CDR2 SASEGT, per germline. Written as DNA, the CDR3 is TGTGCCAGCAGCCCCGGGGTAGCCTATGGCTACACCTTC. Translated, it gives CASSPGVAYGYTF.

As DNA, the CDR3 is TGCGCCAGCAGCTGGGGTAGCGGGAGTGGTGATGAGCAGTTCTTC. Its protein product is CASSWGSGSGDEQFF. The gene calls are TRBV5-1 and TRBJ2-1; 9 nucleotides match TRBD2. The CDR3 length is 15 residues. V shed 3 bases, J shed 8 bases, and the junction held 9 bases outside the gene matches. Germline V CDR1 and CDR2: SGHRS, YFSETQ.

This clone appeared a single time. The genes are TRBV24-1 and TRBJ2-2, with 9 bases that match TRBD1. The length of the CDR3 is 16 residues. Trimming at V came to 4 bases and at J to 2 bases, leaving 4 bases not matched to a gene. Germline CDR1 reads KGHDR; CDR2 reads SFDVKD. The CDR3 bases are TGTGCCACCAGTGACCGGGACAGGGCAAACACCGGGGAGCTGTTTTTT. As protein: CATSDRDRANTGELFF.